Included here is one T cell receptor beta chain sequence, with context. This clonotype was observed a handful of times. Its binding antigen is unknown. A much larger clone lies one base from this, so it may be a read error. To prepare the library, PCR was applied. The data were produced on an Illumina HiSeq 4000. Bulk TCR libraries were prepared as previously described, using TCR primers listed in Table S5. Total RNA was purified with the Qiagen AllPrep DNA/RNA kit. Before analysis, reads from multiple sequencing runs of one library were combined. The original pipeline was this. Reads were retained only if their TCR constant sequence matched exactly, and those retained reads were trimmed to 150 nt and grouped according to their 12-nt molecular barcodes. Reads within each barcode group were sub-clustered using a 15% Levenshtein threshold, and quality-weighted consensus sequences were constructed for each RNA molecule. Non-functional sequences were removed, as were lower-count sequences one edit away from another. Based on a fit of two negative binomial distributions, barcode sub-clusters having less than 20% of the maximum read count were discarded. The public reads were reprocessed in TCRdb via fastp at Q25 and MiXCR, keeping in-frame beta chains. Duplicate CDR3 protein sequences are folded into a single record with the most common DNA and genes. TCRdb, not the original authors, processed these V and J calls. The table for this sample lists around 89,000 distinct CDR3 sequences; around a fifth of them were counted only once. The ten largest clones represent about 0.85% of the sample.

The sample belongs to a study of molecular identifiers for immune sequencing clone quantification (dated by TCRdb to between 2017 and 2018). At the level of the whole study: For a replicate experiment, RNA from roughly 20,000 or 100,000 naive CD8 T cells was divided into five aliquots, of which four were sequenced. This methods study used CD8 T cells to benchmark TCR RNA copy counting and molecular-identifier clustering-based TCR repertoire sequencing (MIDCIRS).

The CDR3 numbers 13 residues from cysteine through phenylalanine. This entry keeps only the CDR3 DNA: 39 bases, framed from base 1. Deletion took 3 bases off V and 3 bases off J, with a span of 11 bases between the germline ends. CDR1 SQVTM and CDR2 ANQGSEA are derived from the germline V gene. What the work shows at the level of the full study, not this receptor alone: Modeling estimated 2.5 to 3 recovered TCR RNA copies per cell, compared with approximately 10 by digital PCR, which implies 30% to 35% capture efficiency. The sizes of highly expanded clones could end up underestimated when identical TCR molecules share a barcode. Naive libraries contained spiked-in Jurkat TCR RNA (10 copies' worth), which is not part of the donor repertoire. Spiked-in Jurkat TCR RNA equivalent to a single cell was reported to be detectable even among fewer than 1.2 million naive CD8 T cells. Without barcode sub-clustering, chimeric consensus sequences inflated TCR diversity; chimeras reached as high as 47%. In CMV-specific effector cells, clones with more than 20 RNA copies accounted for over 97% of molecules, whereas in naive cells such clones accounted for under 1%.

Libraries of naive CD8 T cells were built from anywhere between roughly 17,000 and 1,000,000 sorted cells, with 10%, 30% or 50% of the purified RNA used. On a BD FACSAria II, naive CD8 T cells were FACS-sorted as CD8+CD4-CCR7+CD45RA+ and collected into RLT Plus buffer. To test detection sensitivity, Jurkat RNA equivalent to ten TCR copies was spiked into samples of about 18,000-1,000,000 naive CD8 T cells. CD8 T cells were enriched using RosetteSep CD8+ T Cell Enrichment Cocktail and Ficoll-Paque, and the enriched cells then underwent ACK red cell lysis. The sequencing sample was made of naive CD8+ T cells from blood, with Jurkat cell RNA spiked in. Read against the paper, the sample's cell subset or site label means: FACS-sorted CD8+CD4-CCR7+CD45RA+ naive T cells. The chain employs TRBV29-1 and TRBJ1-2, and possibly TRBD1, on 6 matching bases. This TCR derives from a human donor in good health. Some libraries in this study had Jurkat cell RNA spiked in. CDR3 reads: CSVDGKGDYGYTF. The nucleotide sequence reads as follows: TGCAGCGTTGATGGCAAGGGGGACTATGGCTACACCTTC.